This T cell receptor (beta chain) is drawn from a study of molecular identifiers for immune sequencing clone quantification. General study results and limits: One million naive cells reportedly did not prevent detection of spiked Jurkat TCR RNA from one cell. Clones exceeding 20 RNA copies carried over 98% of effector molecules but under 1% of naive-cell molecules.

TCRdb reprocessed the PCR reads with MiXCR, giving one entry per CDR3 protein. The sample has 300,000 to 400,000 distinct CDR3 sequences; under 25% are singletons. The CDR3 runs 16 residues. About this clonotype: Its target is unknown. This may be a read error: a much more frequent sequence differs by one nucleotide.

Researchers sorted naive CD8 T cells as cells that were CD8+CD4-CCR7+CD45RA+. This clonotype originated in a human donor in good health. Some libraries in this study had Jurkat cell RNA spiked in. The rearrangement links TRBV5-3 to TRBJ2-3, with 8 bases matching TRBD2. TRBV5-3 is an ORF, with its function uncertain. Source material: naive CD8+ T cells from blood, with Jurkat cell RNA spiked in. The sample's subset: FACS-sorted CD8+CD4-CCR7+CD45RA+ naive T cells. The CDR3 protein is CASSLAGSGSTGTQYF. The CDR3 DNA is TGTGCCAGCAGCTTGGCTGGAAGCGGGAGCACAGGTACGCAGTATTTT.